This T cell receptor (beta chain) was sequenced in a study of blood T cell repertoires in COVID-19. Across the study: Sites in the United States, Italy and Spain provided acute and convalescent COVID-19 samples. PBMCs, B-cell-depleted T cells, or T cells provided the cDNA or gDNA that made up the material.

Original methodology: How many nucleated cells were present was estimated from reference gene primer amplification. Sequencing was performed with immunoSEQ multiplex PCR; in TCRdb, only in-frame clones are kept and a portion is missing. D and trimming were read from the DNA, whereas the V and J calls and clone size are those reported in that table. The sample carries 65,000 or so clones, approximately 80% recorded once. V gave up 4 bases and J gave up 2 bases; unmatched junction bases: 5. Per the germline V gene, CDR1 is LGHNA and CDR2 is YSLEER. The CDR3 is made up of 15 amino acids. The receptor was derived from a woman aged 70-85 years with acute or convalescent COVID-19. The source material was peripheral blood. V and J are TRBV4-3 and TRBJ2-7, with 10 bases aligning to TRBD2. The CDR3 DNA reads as TGCGCCAGCAGCCGAGAACTAGCGGGAACCTACGAGCAGTACTTC. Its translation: CASSRELAGTYEQYF.